This T cell receptor (beta chain) was sequenced for a study of T cell responses to AZD1222 COVID-19 vaccine. Study outcomes and limitations: Most donors were white British, females outnumbered males, and clonal diversity was possibly underestimated. Within unmutated variant regions lay the reported targets of nearly half of spike-specific TCRs.

J gave up 5 bases and V 3 bases, and 6 bases lay outside the gene matches. Per the germline V gene, CDR1 is LGHNT and CDR2 is FRNRAP. This CDR3 is 14 amino acids long. A word on this clone: The antigen is undetermined.

Method: immunoSEQ multiplex PCR; TCRdb's copy keeps in-frame clones and lacks some. The sample comprises 75,000 to 100,000 clones, around 90% of which are singletons, and approximately 5.5% rests with the top ten. The chain is built from TRBV12-5 and TRBJ1-2, with 7 bases identical to TRBD1. Sample: peripheral blood, taken on day 0 of AZD1222 vaccination. The sequence derives from an adult in good health. This CDR3 is CASGFGRGLYGYTF. CDR3 DNA sequence: TGTGCTAGTGGTTTTGGGAGGGGGCTATATGGCTACACCTTC.